The clone carrying this T cell receptor (beta chain) has only a few counts. The antigen remains undetermined. There are 16 residues in the CDR3. V gave up 0 bases and J gave up 1 base; unmatched junction bases: 4. Germline CDR1 is SGHRS and CDR2 is YFSETQ. Each CDR3 protein is one row after TCRdb ran MiXCR on the RT-PCR reads. The data contain approximately 700,000 distinct CDR3 sequences, approximately 15% of them seen just once; the ten biggest clones take up 6.5% to 8.5%. The record originates from a study of response to subunit inactivated influenza vaccine. Study-level results: Authors suggested each seasonal flu vaccination may recruit only limited numbers of new T cells.

The source material was PBMCs from blood, sampled less than 15 days before vaccination. This rearrangement joins TRBV5-1 to TRBJ2-5; 9 bases are shared with TRBD2. This receptor was obtained from a man aged 50 to 60 who received an inactivated influenza vaccine. The CDR3 DNA follows: TGCGCCAGCAGCTTGGGTAGCGGGAGTATCCAAGAGACCCAGTACTTC. As protein: CASSLGSGSIQETQYF.